The rows below give T cell receptor beta chains drawn from one sample of a study of beta chain features in type 1 diabetes. Generated by immunoSEQ multiplex PCR, the TCRdb table keeps only in-frame clones and is missing some. The data show 600,000 or so clones, roughly 12% seen once. Sequenced sample: naive CD4+ T cells from blood. The source is a man aged 25-45 years with type 1 diabetes. Each CDR3 is given with its conserved first and last residue. A D gene is named only where the DNA matches it firmly. For some rows the clone size is stated as once, few or many, or as a class when expanded; others skip it.

clone size,V gene,D gene,J gene,CDR3 DNA,CDR3 protein
few,TRBV7-6,-,TRBJ1-2,TGTGCCAGCAGCCTCGACCGGGACACCCGATCGGAAGGCTACACCTTC,CASSLDRDTRSEGYTF
-,TRBV6-6,-,TRBJ2-1,TGTGCCAGCAGTTACGAGAGGACAGACAATGAGCAGTTCTTC,CASSYERTDNEQFF
-,TRBV18,-,TRBJ1-2,TGTGCCAGCTCACGGGGTTCGACAGTTTCTTCCCTCAACTATGGCTACACCTTC,CASSRGSTVSSLNYGYTF
few,TRBV7-3,-,TRBJ1-6,TGTGCCAGCAGCTACCGGGGGGAGGGCTCACCCCTCCACTTT,CASSYRGEGSPLHF
few,TRBV2,-,TRBJ1-1,TGTGCCAGCAGGACTACCTCCTTTGCTGAAGCTTTCTTT,CASRTTSFAEAFF
-,TRBV5-1,-,TRBJ1-2,TGCGCCAGCAGCTTGGCCGAGGAGGGCTACACCTTC,CASSLAEEGYTF
few,TRBV6-6,-,TRBJ2-5,TGTGCCAGCACCTCCGGGCCGGCGGTAATCCAGTACTTC,CASTSGPAVIQYF
-,TRBV9,-,TRBJ1-6,TGTGCCAGCAGCGTCAAACAGGATAAATCACCCCTCCACTTT,CASSVKQDKSPLHF
few,TRBV30,-,TRBJ1-4,TGTGCCTGGAATAGTTTCGGGGTGGAAAAACTGTTTTTT,CAWNSFGVEKLFF
-,TRBV7-9,-,TRBJ1-4,TGTGCCAGCAGCTCGAGCAGGACAGCTCTTTCTAATGAAAAACTGTTTTTT,CASSSSRTALSNEKLFF
-,TRBV27,TRBD1,TRBJ1-1,TGTGCCAGCAGAACGGGACAGGGACCCTCTGAAGCTTTCTTT,CASRTGQGPSEAFF
few,TRBV18,-,TRBJ2-7,TGTGCCAGCTCACCACCGATCGCCCCGAGTAGCGAGCAGTACTTC,CASSPPIAPSSEQYF
few,TRBV7-3,-,TRBJ2-2,TGTGCCAGCAGTCCGACCGGGGGGCCGATTAACACCGGGGAGCTGTTTTTT,CASSPTGGPINTGELFF
-,TRBV11-2,-,TRBJ1-2,TGTGCCAGCAGCTTAGGTCGGTTCTATGGCTACACCTTC,CASSLGRFYGYTF
-,TRBV5-1,-,TRBJ2-3,TGCGCCAGCAGCCCAGAACAGGGGACTAGCACAGATACGCAGTATTTT,CASSPEQGTSTDTQYF
-,TRBV6-5,-,TRBJ2-7,TGTGCCAGCAGCCCAGATGAGGGGAGCTCCTACGAGCAGTACTTC,CASSPDEGSSYEQYF
few,TRBV5-1,-,TRBJ1-5,TGCGCCAGCAGGGAGGACAGCCATAGCAATCAGCCCCAGCATTTT,CASREDSHSNQPQHF
few,TRBV7-9,-,TRBJ1-4,TGTGCCAGCACGACCCACCGGGGTGGTGAAAAACTGTTTTTT,CASTTHRGGEKLFF
-,TRBV18,TRBD2,TRBJ2-2,TGTGCCAGCTCACCTCCTGGCCTAGCGGGGGCCATGAACACCGGGGAGCTGTTTTTT,CASSPPGLAGAMNTGELFF
few,TRBV25-1,-,TRBJ2-1,TGTGCCAGCAGTAAGGAGGGGCCGAATGAGCAGTTCTTC,CASSKEGPNEQFF
few,TRBV14,TRBD1,TRBJ2-1,TGTGCCAGCAGCTGGGACAGGATCTCCTACAATGAGCAGTTCTTC,CASSWDRISYNEQFF
few,TRBV19,TRBD2,TRBJ2-3,TGTGCCAGCGCTAGCGGGGGATGGAATACGCAGTATTTT,CASASGGWNTQYF